The text below deals with one T cell receptor (beta chain). Its antigen is unidentified. This record belongs to a study of identical twins. TCRdb used MiXCR to reprocess the 5' RACE reads, holding one entry per CDR3 protein. The table lists about 530,000 distinct CDR3 sequences, approximately 16% of them singletons. The study's findings and limits: Modelling approaches yielded underestimates of out-of-frame TCR alpha sharing between monozygotic twins. High-abundance cord blood beta clonotypes had fewer insertions; memory repertoires showed none.

The same sample was also used in a study of yellow fever vaccine responses in identical twins.

The TCR was taken from a woman aged 18-29 years in good health. Material: CD4+ T cells sorted from blood.

The CDR3 sequence is CASSRRTGEETQYF. DNA of the CDR3: TGCGCCAGCAGCCGCAGGACAGGCGAAGAGACCCAGTACTTC. The rearrangement joins TRBV5-1 to TRBJ2-5; 7 nucleotides match TRBD1. V gave up 4 bases and J gave up 3 bases; unmatched junction bases: 6. The germline V gene encodes CDR1 SGHRS and CDR2 YFSETQ. This CDR3 is built from 14 residues.